The present T cell receptor beta chain was sequenced within a study of T cells in Graves' hyperthyroidism and ophthalmopathy. Regarding the study as a whole: Through a model of 13 V-J features, ophthalmopathy was separated from stable hyperthyroidism. Researchers found most expanded thyroid clonotypes above 0.001 in blood as well.

The germline V gene encodes CDR1 MNHEY and CDR2 SMNVEV (reference sequence). The CDR3 extends over 14 amino acids. V was clipped by 5 bases and J by 1 base; unmatched bases: 3. Clinical Activity Scores of at least 3, NOSPECS grades of at least 4 and durations under 3 months characterized ophthalmopathy patients. A patient was excluded if there was uncontrolled infection, other autoimmune disease, pregnancy or lactation. RNA transcripts served as the template for amplifying TCR beta CDR3 regions. First-round RT-PCR of the TCR CDR3 relied on the HTBI primer set. TCRdb redid the calling of the multiplex PCR reads with MiXCR, one entry per CDR3 protein. The sample lists around 620,000 distinct CDR3 sequences, approximately 14% occurring once. In its sample, this clonotype was seen many times. The antigen remains undetermined.

The sequence derives from a woman younger than 30 with Graves' ophthalmopathy. The source material was blood. The V and J genes are TRBV27 and TRBJ1-1; 8 positions match TRBD1. The CDR3 is CASSRQGPNTEAFF. The DNA for the CDR3 is TGTGCCAGCAGTCGACAGGGGCCGAACACTGAAGCTTTCTTT.